This entry features one TCR beta chain sequence. Its antigen is currently unknown. This entry belongs to a study of shared clonotypes between healthy human individuals. The study's findings and limits: Sample collection involved blood only; tissue repertoires are likely different.

Libraries were prepared by immunoSEQ multiplex PCR; TCRdb keeps only in-frame clonotypes and omits some of them. This sample has around 1.1 million clones; around 77% occur once, and the top ten carry almost 0.9%. The sequencing sample was made of memory CD4+ T cells from PBMCs. This sample's subset: CD45RA-negative fraction. This TCR was recovered from a man between 18 and 35 years old in good health. Some clones in this sample may be carry-over from other donors' samples.

The CDR3 nucleotides read TGCGCCAGCAGCCAAGGGGTCGGGCGCAATGAGCAGTTCTTC. Translating gives CASSQGVGRNEQFF. V gene TRBV4-1 combines with J gene TRBJ2-1; D remains ambiguous. The length of the CDR3 is 14 residues. The V end lost 1 base, the J end lost 6 bases, and 10 bases lay between the germline ends. CDR1 and CDR2 (germline): MGHRA, YSYEKL.